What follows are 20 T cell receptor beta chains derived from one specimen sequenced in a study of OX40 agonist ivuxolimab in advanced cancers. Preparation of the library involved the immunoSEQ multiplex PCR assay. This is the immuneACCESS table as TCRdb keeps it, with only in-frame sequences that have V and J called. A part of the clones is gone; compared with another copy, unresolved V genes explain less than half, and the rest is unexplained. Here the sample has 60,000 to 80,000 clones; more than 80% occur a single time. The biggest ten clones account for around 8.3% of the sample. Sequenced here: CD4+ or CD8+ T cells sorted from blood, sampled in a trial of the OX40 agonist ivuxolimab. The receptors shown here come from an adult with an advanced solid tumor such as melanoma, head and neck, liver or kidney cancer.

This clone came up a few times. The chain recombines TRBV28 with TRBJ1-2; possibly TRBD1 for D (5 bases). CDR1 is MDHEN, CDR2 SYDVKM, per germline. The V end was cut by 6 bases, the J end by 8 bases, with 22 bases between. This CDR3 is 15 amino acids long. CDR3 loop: CASRGTPLQGWGYTF. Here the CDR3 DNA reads TGTGCCAGCAGGGGAACCCCCCTTCAGGGTTGGGGCTACACCTTC.

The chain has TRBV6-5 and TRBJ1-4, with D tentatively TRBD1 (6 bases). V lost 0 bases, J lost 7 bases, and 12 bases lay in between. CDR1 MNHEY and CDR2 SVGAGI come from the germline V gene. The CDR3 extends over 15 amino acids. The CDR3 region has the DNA TGTGCCAGCAGTTACTCGGCGGGGGGCAGTGAAAAACTGTTTTTT. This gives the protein CASSYSAGGSEKLFF.

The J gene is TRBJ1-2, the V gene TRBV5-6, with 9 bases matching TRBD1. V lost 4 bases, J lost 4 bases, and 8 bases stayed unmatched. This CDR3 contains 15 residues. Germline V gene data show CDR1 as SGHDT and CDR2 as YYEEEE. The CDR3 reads CASSRATGGLYGYTF. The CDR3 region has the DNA TGTGCCAGCAGCCGAGCGACAGGGGGGCTCTATGGCTACACCTTC.

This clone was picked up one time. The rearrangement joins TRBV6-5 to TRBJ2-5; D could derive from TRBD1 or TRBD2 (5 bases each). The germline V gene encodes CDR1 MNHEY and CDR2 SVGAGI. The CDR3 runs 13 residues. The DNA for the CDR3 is TGTGCATGTTCGTCGGGACGAGGAGAGACCCAGTACTTC. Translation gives CACSSGRGETQYF.

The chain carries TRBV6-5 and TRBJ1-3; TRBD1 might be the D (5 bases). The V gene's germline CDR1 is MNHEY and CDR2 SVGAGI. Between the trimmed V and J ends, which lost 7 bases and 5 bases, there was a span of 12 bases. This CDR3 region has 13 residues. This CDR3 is CASKQAARNTIYF. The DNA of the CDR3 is TGTGCCAGCAAACAGGCGGCGAGAAACACCATATATTTT.

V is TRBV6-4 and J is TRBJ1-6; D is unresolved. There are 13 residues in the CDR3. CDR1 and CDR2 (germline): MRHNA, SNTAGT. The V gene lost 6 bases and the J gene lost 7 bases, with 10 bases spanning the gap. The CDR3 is CASSPGVNSPLHF. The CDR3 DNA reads TGTGCCAGCAGCCCCGGGGTCAATTCACCCCTCCACTTT.

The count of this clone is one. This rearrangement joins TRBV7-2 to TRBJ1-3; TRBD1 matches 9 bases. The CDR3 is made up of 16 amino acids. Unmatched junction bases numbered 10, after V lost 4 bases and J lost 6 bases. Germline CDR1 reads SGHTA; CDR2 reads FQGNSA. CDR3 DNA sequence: TGTGCCAGCAGCTACTCCGGGACAGGGACGGCAAACACCATATATTTT. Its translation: CASSYSGTGTANTIYF. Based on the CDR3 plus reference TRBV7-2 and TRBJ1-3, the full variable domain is GAGVSQSPSNKVTEKGKDVELRCDPISGHTALYWYRQSLGQGLEFLIYFQGNSAPDKSGLPSDRFSAERTGGSVSTLTIQRTQQEDSAVYLCASSYSGTGTANTIYFGEGSWLTVV.

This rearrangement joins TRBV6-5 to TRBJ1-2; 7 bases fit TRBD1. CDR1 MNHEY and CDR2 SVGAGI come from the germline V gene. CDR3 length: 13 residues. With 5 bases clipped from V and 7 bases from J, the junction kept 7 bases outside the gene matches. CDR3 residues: CASSETDRSGYTF. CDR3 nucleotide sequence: TGTGCCAGCAGTGAAACGGACAGGTCTGGCTACACCTTC.

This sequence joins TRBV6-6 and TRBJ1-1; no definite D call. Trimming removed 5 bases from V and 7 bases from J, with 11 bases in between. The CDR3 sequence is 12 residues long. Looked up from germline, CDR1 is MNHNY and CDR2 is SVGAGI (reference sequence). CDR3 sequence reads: CASSQSWGEAFF. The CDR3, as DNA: TGTGCCAGCAGTCAAAGTTGGGGTGAAGCTTTCTTT.

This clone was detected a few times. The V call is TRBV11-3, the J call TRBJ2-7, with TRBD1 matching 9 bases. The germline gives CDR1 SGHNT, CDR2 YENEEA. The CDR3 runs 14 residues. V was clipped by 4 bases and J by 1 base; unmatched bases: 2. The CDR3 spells CASSSGTGSYEQYF. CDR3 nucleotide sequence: TGTGCCAGCAGCTCTGGGACAGGGTCCTACGAGCAGTACTTC. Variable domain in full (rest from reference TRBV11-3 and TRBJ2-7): EAGVVQSPRYKIIEKKQPVAFWCNPISGHNTLYWYLQNLGQGPELLIRYENEEAVDDSQLPKDRFSAERLKGVDSTLKIQPAELGDSAVYLCASSSGTGSYEQYFGPGTRLTVT.

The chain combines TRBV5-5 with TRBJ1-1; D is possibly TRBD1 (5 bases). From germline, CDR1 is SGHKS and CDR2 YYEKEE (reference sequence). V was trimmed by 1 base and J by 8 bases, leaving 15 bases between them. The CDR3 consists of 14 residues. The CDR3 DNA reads TGTGCCAGCAGCTTGTTTGGACAAACGCCCGAAGCTTTCTTT. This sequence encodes CASSLFGQTPEAFF.

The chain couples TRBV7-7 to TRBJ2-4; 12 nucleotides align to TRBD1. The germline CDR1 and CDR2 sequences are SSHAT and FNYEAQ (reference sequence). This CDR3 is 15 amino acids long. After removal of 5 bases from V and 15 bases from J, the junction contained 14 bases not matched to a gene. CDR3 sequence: CASSPNPGQGAPRYF. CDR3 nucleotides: TGTGCCAGCAGCCCAAACCCGGGACAGGGGGCGCCTCGGTACTTC.

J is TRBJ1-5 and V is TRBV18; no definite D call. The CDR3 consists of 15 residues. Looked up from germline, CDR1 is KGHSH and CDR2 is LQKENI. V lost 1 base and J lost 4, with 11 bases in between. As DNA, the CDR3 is TGTGCCAGCTCACCACTCGCTGGGGAGAATCAGCCCCAGCATTTT. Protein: CASSPLAGENQPQHF.

The CDR3 coding sequence is TGTGCCAGCAGCTCCGGGGGGAATTCACCCCTCCACTTT. This sequence encodes CASSSGGNSPLHF. The chain employs TRBV7-3 and TRBJ1-6; D is perhaps TRBD1 (5 bases). V dropped 4 bases and J dropped 7 bases, with 8 bases sitting between them. Germline loops: CDR1 SGHTA, CDR2 FQGTGA. The CDR3 length is 13 residues.

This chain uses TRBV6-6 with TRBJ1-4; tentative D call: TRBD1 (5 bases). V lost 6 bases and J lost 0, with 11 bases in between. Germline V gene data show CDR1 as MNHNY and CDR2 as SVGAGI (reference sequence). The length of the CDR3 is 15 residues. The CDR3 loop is CASRAAGATNEKLFF. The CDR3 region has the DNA TGTGCCAGCAGGGCCGCGGGGGCAACTAATGAAAAACTGTTTTTT.

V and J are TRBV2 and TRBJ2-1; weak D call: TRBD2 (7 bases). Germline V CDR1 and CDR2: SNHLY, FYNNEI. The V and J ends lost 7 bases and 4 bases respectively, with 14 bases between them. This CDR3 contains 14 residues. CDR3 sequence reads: CASNRGALYNEQFF. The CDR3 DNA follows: TGTGCCAGCAATCGGGGGGCCTTGTACAATGAGCAGTTCTTC.

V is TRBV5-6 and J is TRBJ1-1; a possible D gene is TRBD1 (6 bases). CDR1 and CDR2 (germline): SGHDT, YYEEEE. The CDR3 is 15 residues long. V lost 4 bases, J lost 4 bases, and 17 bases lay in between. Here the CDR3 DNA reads TGTGCCAGCAGCGCCGCCCCACAGGGAGGCACTGAAGCTTTCTTT. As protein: CASSAAPQGGTEAFF.

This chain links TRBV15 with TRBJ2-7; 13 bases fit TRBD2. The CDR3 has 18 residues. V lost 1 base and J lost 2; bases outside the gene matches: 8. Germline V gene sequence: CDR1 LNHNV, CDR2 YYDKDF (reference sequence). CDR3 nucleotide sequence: TGTGCCACCAGCAGAGTGAGGTCCGGGACTAGCGGGGCCTACGAGCAGTACTTC. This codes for CATSRVRSGTSGAYEQYF.

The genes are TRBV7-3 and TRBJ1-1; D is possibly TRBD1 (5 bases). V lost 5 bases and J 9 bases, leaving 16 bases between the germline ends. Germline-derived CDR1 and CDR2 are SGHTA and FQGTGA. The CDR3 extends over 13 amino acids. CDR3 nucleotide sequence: TGTGCCAGCAGCCGCGGGACGGAGGAAAAAGCTTTCTTT. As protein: CASSRGTEEKAFF.

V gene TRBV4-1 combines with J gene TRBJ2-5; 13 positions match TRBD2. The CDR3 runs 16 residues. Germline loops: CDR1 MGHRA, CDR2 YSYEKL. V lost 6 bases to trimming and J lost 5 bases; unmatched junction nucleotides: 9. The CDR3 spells CASSRTSGGLGETQYF. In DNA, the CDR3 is TGCGCCAGCAGTCGGACTAGCGGGGGCCTCGGGGAGACCCAGTACTTC.